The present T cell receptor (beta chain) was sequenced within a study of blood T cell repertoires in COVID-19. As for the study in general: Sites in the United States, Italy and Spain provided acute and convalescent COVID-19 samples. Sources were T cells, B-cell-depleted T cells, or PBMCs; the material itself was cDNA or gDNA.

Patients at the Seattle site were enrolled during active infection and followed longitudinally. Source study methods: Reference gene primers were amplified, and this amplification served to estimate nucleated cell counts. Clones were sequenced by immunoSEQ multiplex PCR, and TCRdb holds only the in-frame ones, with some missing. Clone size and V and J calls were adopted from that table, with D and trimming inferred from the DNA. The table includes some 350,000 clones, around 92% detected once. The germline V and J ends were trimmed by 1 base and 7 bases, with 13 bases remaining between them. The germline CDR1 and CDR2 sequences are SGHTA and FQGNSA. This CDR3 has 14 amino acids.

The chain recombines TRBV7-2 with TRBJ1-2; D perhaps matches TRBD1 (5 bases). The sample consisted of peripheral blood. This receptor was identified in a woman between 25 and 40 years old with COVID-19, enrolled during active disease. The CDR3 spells CASSLDGRVIGYTF. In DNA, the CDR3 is TGTGCCAGCAGCTTAGACGGCAGGGTGATTGGCTACACCTTC.